This T cell receptor (beta chain) was captured by sequencing in a study of CD8+ T cells in alopecia areata. The overall study: Oral tofacitinib, 5 to 10 mg twice daily, was given in an open-label trial.

It was cDNA, reverse transcribed from extracted RNA, that served as the sequencing template. Clones were sequenced by immunoSEQ multiplex PCR, and TCRdb holds only the in-frame ones, with some missing. The sample consists of 120,000 to 150,000 clones, 87% of them appearing once. CDR1 and CDR2 (germline): PRHDT, FYEKMQ (reference sequence). The CDR3 runs to 14 residues. V gave up 0 bases and J gave up 5 bases, with 8 bases separating them. This clone came up a few times. Individuals with alopecia areata gave both lesional scalp punch biopsies and peripheral blood for collection. PBMC-derived CD4+ and CD8+ T cells were sorted.

The sample was CD8+ T cells sorted from blood, taken at week 0. The V and J genes are TRBV13 and TRBJ2-1; no clear D. The sequence was obtained from a human donor with alopecia areata. CDR3 region: CASSLGHSNNEQFF. CDR3 coding DNA: TGTGCCAGCAGCTTAGGACACTCGAACAATGAGCAGTTCTTC. The full variable domain, its missing parts supplied by reference TRBV13 and TRBJ2-1, is AAGVIQSPRHLIKEKRETATLKCYPIPRHDTVYWYQQGPGQDPQFLISFYEKMQSDKGSIPDRFSAQQFSDYHSELNMSSLELGDSALYFCASSLGHSNNEQFFGPGTRLTVL.